These 22 T cell receptor beta chains originate from one sample sequenced in a study of T-cell reconstitution after alpha-beta-depleted transplantation in children. A TCRbeta library incorporating unique molecular identifiers was prepared. TCRdb recomputed calls from the PCR reads with MiXCR, one row per CDR3 protein. The table records 450,000 to 700,000 distinct CDR3 sequences, 25% to 30% of them present only once. The sequenced sample was PBMCs, obtained before TCRalphabeta/CD19-depleted stem cell transplant. The receptors originated from a boy in the first two years of life with Wiskott-Aldrich syndrome, due to receive a stem cell transplant.

The chain is built from TRBV28 and TRBJ2-1; no clear D gene. V was shortened by 6 bases and J by 5 bases, with 8 bases between the two germline ends. The CDR3 has 12 residues. CDR1 is MDHEN and CDR2 is SYDVKM in the germline V gene. In DNA form, the CDR3 reads TGTGCCAGCAGCCTCCGGCACAATGAGCAGTTCTTC. Encoded protein: CASSLRHNEQFF.

The rearrangement uses TRBV7-3 and TRBJ2-3; D gene uncertain. Trimming shortened V by 3 bases and J by 4 bases, and 8 bases separated the two germline ends. The CDR3 loop spans 13 amino acids. Germline CDR1 reads SGHTA; CDR2 reads FQGTGA. CDR3 sequence: CASSFGLADTQYF. In nucleotides, the CDR3 is TGTGCCAGCAGCTTCGGGCTCGCAGATACGCAGTATTTT.

This rearrangement joins TRBV12-3 or TRBV12-4 to TRBJ2-1; 8 bases are a match to TRBD2. The ends lost 3 bases at V and 0 bases at J; junction bases unmatched: 4. This CDR3 spans 16 amino acids. This CDR3 is CASSFFAGGSYNEQFF. The CDR3 bases are TGTGCCAGCAGTTTTTTTGCGGGAGGCTCCTACAATGAGCAGTTCTTC.

This clonotype was detected only a few times. The V call is TRBV12-3 or TRBV12-4, the J call TRBJ1-5; maybe TRBD1 (6 bases). The CDR3 is made up of 15 amino acids. V shed 0 bases and J shed 1 base, with 7 bases lying between them. The CDR3 bases are TGTGCCAGCAGTTTAGCGCAGGGGAGCAATCAGCCCCAGCATTTT. This codes for CASSLAQGSNQPQHF.

At least ten counts were recorded for this clonotype. The CDR3 sequence: CASSRLAGYNEQFF. In nucleotides, the CDR3 is TGTGCCAGCAGCCGACTAGCGGGCTACAATGAGCAGTTCTTC. V is TRBV7-6 and J is TRBJ2-1; the match to TRBD2 covers 10 bases. Germline V gene lookup returns CDR1 SGHVS and CDR2 FNYEAQ. Trimming at V came to 5 bases and at J to 3 bases, leaving 1 base not matched to a gene. This CDR3 has 14 amino acids.

This clonotype appeared a few times. The chain recombines TRBV5-1 with TRBJ2-4; 15 bases agree with TRBD2. This CDR3 spans 16 amino acids. With V trimmed by 4 bases and J by 8 bases, 7 bases remained unmatched. Germline CDR1 reads SGHRS; CDR2 reads YFSETQ. The CDR3 region is CASSRGLAGGGDIQYF. For the CDR3, the DNA is TGCGCCAGCAGCAGGGGACTAGCGGGAGGAGGAGACATTCAGTACTTC.

V gene TRBV29-1 combines with J gene TRBJ2-7, with D possibly TRBD2 on 5 matching bases. The CDR3 contains 11 residues. Germline CDR1 SQVTM, CDR2 ANQGSEA. V dropped 8 bases and J dropped 3 bases, with 11 bases sitting between them. CDR3 sequence reads: CSLNRDYEQYF. DNA for the CDR3: TGCAGCCTAAACCGGGACTACGAGCAGTACTTC.

J is TRBJ2-2 and V is TRBV20-1, with TRBD1 matching over 7 bases. Germline CDR1 reads DFQATT; CDR2 reads SNEGSKA (reference sequence). The CDR3 loop spans 14 amino acids. V was pared by 3 bases and J by 2 bases, with 3 bases of the junction left unmatched. The DNA of the CDR3 is TGCAGTGCTAGTCGACAGGGCAACACCGGGGAGCTGTTTTTT. As protein: CSASRQGNTGELFF.

The table lists this clonotype with a few counts. The chain employs TRBV7-7 and TRBJ2-5; D might be TRBD1 or TRBD2, each matching 5 bases. Trimming removed 4 bases from V and 6 bases from J, with 18 bases in between. The CDR3 contains 15 residues. Germline assignment: CDR1 SSHAT and CDR2 FNYEAQ (reference sequence). The CDR3 DNA reads as TGTGCCAGCAGCTCTTCTGGGGGTGTTTCAAAGACCCAGTACTTC. This translates into CASSSSGGVSKTQYF.

This clonotype was counted ten times or more. The chain employs TRBV3-1 and TRBJ2-1, with 14 bases fitting TRBD2. Trimming took 5 bases from V and 5 from J; bases not matched to a gene: 5. This CDR3 contains 16 residues. Germline V gives CDR1 LGHDT, CDR2 YNNKEL (reference sequence). The CDR3, as DNA: TGTGCCAGCAGCAGACTAGCGGGAGGGCCGCACAATGAGCAGTTCTTC. Its protein product is CASSRLAGGPHNEQFF.

This clonotype appeared a few times. V usage is TRBV7-9 and J usage is TRBJ2-5, with D tentatively TRBD2 (6 bases). The CDR3 extends over 14 amino acids. Between the trimmed V and J ends, which lost 4 bases and 0 bases, there was a span of 9 bases. The V gene's germline CDR1 is SEHNR and CDR2 FQNEAQ (reference sequence). The DNA for the CDR3 is TGTGCCAGCAGCTACGGAGGGTACCAAGAGACCCAGTACTTC. It is translated as CASSYGGYQETQYF.

This rearrangement joins TRBV27 to TRBJ2-7, with 9 bases matching TRBD2. This CDR3 is 15 amino acids long. Germline V gene sequence: CDR1 MNHEY, CDR2 SMNVEV (reference sequence). V trimming: 4 bases; J trimming: 5 bases; junction bases outside the gene matches: 9. The CDR3 here is CASSSLLAGKNEQYF. DNA for the CDR3: TGTGCCAGCAGTTCTCTGCTAGCGGGAAAAAACGAGCAGTACTTC.

This clonotype showed up just a few times. The chain links TRBV5-1 to TRBJ2-3; the D gene is possibly TRBD2 (6 bases). V lost 0 bases to trimming and J lost 2 bases, with 10 bases between them. The CDR3 contains 15 residues. Germline V gene lookup returns CDR1 SGHRS and CDR2 YFSETQ. This CDR3 reads CASSLGLRDTDTQYF. DNA for the CDR3: TGCGCCAGCAGCTTGGGTTTGCGGGACACAGATACGCAGTATTTT.

The chain has TRBV18 and TRBJ2-1, with 9 bases that match TRBD2. In germline, CDR1 is KGHSH, CDR2 LQKENI. This CDR3 has 14 amino acids. V was clipped by 3 bases and J by 6 bases; unmatched bases: 3. The CDR3 region is CASSPSGRGNEQFF. CDR3 in DNA: TGTGCCAGCTCACCTAGCGGGAGAGGCAATGAGCAGTTCTTC. Using reference TRBV18 and TRBJ2-1 for the parts outside the CDR3, the full variable domain is NAGVMQNPRHLVRRRGQEARLRCSPMKGHSHVYWYRQLPEEGLKFMVYLQKENIIDESGMPKERFSAEFPKEGPSILRIQQVVRGDSAAYFCASSPSGRGNEQFFGPGTRLTVL.

This clonotype was recorded a few times. No DNA is shown, since the ends of the CDR3 on it are uncertain; the CDR3 is the one TCRdb lists. The chain carries TRBV11-2 and TRBJ1-4; TRBD1, the table's D call, was not compared with the DNA. The CDR3 has 14 residues if both end residues are counted. Germline V gene lookup returns CDR1 SGHAT and CDR2 FQNNGV. This CDR3 reads CASSLGVEMKNCFF.

This clonotype showed up many times. V gene TRBV7-6 combines with J gene TRBJ1-1; D is unclear. V gave up 2 bases and J gave up 0 bases, with 4 bases separating them. Germline V gene data show CDR1 as SGHVS and CDR2 as FNYEAQ. The CDR3 sequence is 13 residues long. CDR3 protein: CASSLQMNTEAFF. In nucleotides, the CDR3 is TGTGCCAGCAGCTTACAGATGAACACTGAAGCTTTCTTT.

This clonotype was seen a handful of times. DNA of the CDR3: TGCGCCAGCAGCTTGAAATTCGATGGGTGGTATGGCTACACCTTC. Encoded protein: CASSLKFDGWYGYTF. The chain carries TRBV5-1 and TRBJ1-2, with no clear D. Trimming pared 1 base from V and 5 bases from J, leaving 15 bases between. This CDR3 contains 15 residues. Germline values: CDR1 SGHRS, CDR2 YFSETQ.

V is TRBV6-6 and J is TRBJ2-5; D may be TRBD2 (5 bases). Germline V gene lookup returns CDR1 MNHNY and CDR2 SVGAGI (reference sequence). CDR3 size: 13 residues. Trimming shortened V by 7 bases and J by 3 bases, and 12 bases separated the two germline ends. The CDR3: CASTSPGKETQYF. The CDR3 DNA reads TGTGCCAGCACAAGCCCCGGGAAAGAGACCCAGTACTTC.

This chain links TRBV7-9 with TRBJ2-5; no clear D. Trimming took off 5 bases at V and 5 bases at J, with 21 bases between the two ends. The CDR3 runs to 16 residues. Germline CDR1 and CDR2: SEHNR and FQNEAQ (reference sequence). The CDR3 loop reads CASSRLRRGFEETQYF. In DNA, the CDR3 is TGTGCCAGCAGCCGGTTGAGGAGAGGCTTTGAGGAGACCCAGTACTTC.

This clonotype was picked up one time. The V call is TRBV3-1, the J call TRBJ2-2, with 9 bases that match TRBD1. Germline assignment: CDR1 LGHDT and CDR2 YNNKEL (reference sequence). V was clipped by 4 bases and J by 7 bases; unmatched bases: 10. The CDR3 is 16 residues long. The CDR3 DNA is TGTGCCAGCAGCCGCATCGGGACAGGGTACATCGGGGAGCTGTTTTTT. Protein sequence: CASSRIGTGYIGELFF.

This rearrangement joins TRBV7-8 to TRBJ2-4; 15 bases map to TRBD2. The germline V gene encodes CDR1 SGHVS and CDR2 FQNEAQ. V lost 0 bases and J lost 0; bases outside the gene matches: 6. The CDR3 has 20 residues. The CDR3 loop reads CASSLAGTSGRPLAKNIQYF. In DNA, the CDR3 is TGTGCCAGCAGCTTAGCGGGGACTAGCGGGAGGCCCCTAGCCAAAAACATTCAGTACTTC.

This clonotype appeared a few times. V gene TRBV12-3 or TRBV12-4 combines with J gene TRBJ1-2; TRBD1 aligns across 8 bases. There are 12 residues in the CDR3. V lost 3 bases to trimming and J lost 8 bases; unmatched junction nucleotides: 2. The CDR3 loop is CASSLPGGGYTF. CDR3 DNA sequence: TGTGCCAGCAGTTTGCCAGGGGGCGGCTACACCTTC.